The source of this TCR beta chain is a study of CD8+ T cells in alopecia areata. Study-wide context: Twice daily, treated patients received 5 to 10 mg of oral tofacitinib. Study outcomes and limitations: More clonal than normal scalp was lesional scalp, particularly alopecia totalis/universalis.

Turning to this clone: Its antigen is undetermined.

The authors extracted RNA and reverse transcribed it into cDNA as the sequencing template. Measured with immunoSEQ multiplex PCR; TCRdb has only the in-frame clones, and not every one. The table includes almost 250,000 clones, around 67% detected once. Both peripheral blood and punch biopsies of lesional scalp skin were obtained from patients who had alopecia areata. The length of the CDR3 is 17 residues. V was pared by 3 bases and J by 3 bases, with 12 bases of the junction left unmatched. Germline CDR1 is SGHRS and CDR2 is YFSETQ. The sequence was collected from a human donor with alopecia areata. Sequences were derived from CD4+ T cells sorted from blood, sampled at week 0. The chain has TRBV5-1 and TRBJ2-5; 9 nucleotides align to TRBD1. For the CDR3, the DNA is TGCGCCAGCAGCTCCACGAGGACAGGGGTAGTAGAAGAGACCCAGTACTTC. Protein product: CASSSTRTGVVEETQYF.